This TCR beta chain was identified during a study of blood T cell repertoires in COVID-19. Sequencing used immunoSEQ multiplex PCR; TCRdb keeps in-frame clones, though not all of them. The sample shows over 250,000 clones, around 90% of them seen only once. Germline values: CDR1 MGHRA, CDR2 YSYEKL. V lost 4 bases, J lost 5 bases, and 12 bases lay in between. This CDR3 has 14 amino acids. This clonotype was sampled from a woman aged 65 to 85 with COVID-19, enrolled during active disease. The specimen was peripheral blood. This chain connects TRBV4-1 to TRBJ2-1; tentatively, D is TRBD1 (5 bases). The CDR3 here is CASSRRTPNNEQFF. The CDR3, as DNA: TGCGCCAGCAGCCGAAGGACACCTAACAATGAGCAGTTCTTC.